This T cell receptor (beta chain) was identified during a study of identical twins. Germline V gene lookup returns CDR1 SNHLY and CDR2 FYNNEI. The CDR3 consists of 17 residues. The ends lost 7 bases at V and 4 bases at J; junction bases unmatched: 16. TCRdb called the 5' RACE reads again in MiXCR, with one record for every CDR3 protein. The sample lists 200,000 to 250,000 distinct CDR3 sequences, under 10% occurring once. This clonotype has more than one count but fewer than ten. This sample also belongs to another study, concerning yellow fever vaccine responses in identical twins.

The chain employs TRBV2 and TRBJ1-2; 9 bases agree with TRBD1. Sequencing used memory (CD45RO+) T cells sorted from blood. This receptor was obtained from a woman younger than 35 in good health. The CDR3 reads CASNFGQGLPTSYGYTF. The CDR3 bases are TGTGCCAGCAATTTTGGACAGGGGCTCCCTACTAGCTATGGCTACACCTTC. The full variable domain, completed using reference TRBV2 and TRBJ1-2, is EPEVTQTPSHQVTQMGQEVILRCVPISNHLYFYWYRQILGQKVEFLVSFYNNEISEKSEIFDDQFSVERPDGSNFTLKIRSTKLEDSAMYFCASNFGQGLPTSYGYTFGSGTRLTVV.